The clone carrying this T cell receptor beta chain was detected many times. Its antigen is unknown. Molecular barcoding with unique molecular identifiers was used for the TCRbeta library. MiXCR, run by TCRdb on the PCR reads, gives a single entry per CDR3 protein. The repertoire holds around 300,000 distinct CDR3 sequences, about 9.5% seen once, with 7% to 9.5% in the top ten. The record originates from a study of T-cell reconstitution after alpha-beta-depleted transplantation in children. Between the trimmed V and J ends, which lost 2 bases and 1 base, there was a span of 11 bases. CDR1 is SGHVS and CDR2 is FNYEAQ in the germline V gene. The length of the CDR3 is 16 residues. Study observations and caveats: After transplant, high TCRbeta diversity at day 60 in some patients arose from surviving recipient T cells and thymic progenitors. Reportedly, only several hundred clones from non-depleted graft cells drove alpha-beta T-cell counts at about two months. At the one-year point after transplant, T-cell counts and TCRbeta diversity were found to come mostly from T cells that had been newly produced.

Here the sequenced sample was PBMCs, taken before TCRalphabeta/CD19-depleted stem cell transplant. This clonotype was sampled from a boy less than two years old with acute myeloid leukemia, due to receive a stem cell transplant. The V call is TRBV7-6, the J call TRBJ2-2; D gene ambiguous. CDR3 nucleotides: TGTGCCAGCAGCTTATACGGCGGTCTGAACACCGGGGAGCTGTTTTTT. This translates into CASSLYGGLNTGELFF. Full variable domain (missing parts from reference TRBV7-6 and TRBJ2-2): GAGVSQSPRYKVTKRGQDVALRCDPISGHVSLYWYRQALGQGPEFLTYFNYEAQQDKSGLPNDRFSAERPEGSISTLTIQRTEQRDSAMYRCASSLYGGLNTGELFFGEGSRLTVL.